One TCR beta chain is described in this entry. This clonotype is a singleton in its sample. Its recognized antigen is unknown. Possible read error: a much larger clone is one base away. Since the CDR3 does not end with the conserved phenylalanine or tryptophan, this likely comes from a read error. TCR beta CDR3 regions were amplified from RNA transcripts for repertoire sequencing. A first-round RT-PCR used HTBI primers with the Qiagen OneStep RT-PCR kit, followed by a second-round multiplex PCR, size selection and purification. Libraries were sequenced paired-end with 100 bp reads on an Illumina HiSeq2000. The original pipeline was this. Reads were processed with SOAPnuke, discarding reads with adapters, uncalled bases, mean Phred below 15, or no exact constant-primer or identifier match. COPE v1.2.5 was used to merge high-quality paired reads. Each unique nucleotide sequence was defined as a clonotype, and clonotypes were aligned to IMGT TRB V, D and J references with MiTCR v1.1. The analysis was limited to V-J combinations with a frequency above 0.0001, which together covered just over 98% of the repertoires. For each V-J combination, a TCR clonal expansion and chaos score was defined as F50 clonal expansion divided by the chaos observed in the TCRdist matrix. Features were reduced by Welch's t-statistics and random forest to around 13 V-J combinations, which fed a naive Bayes classifier. The Morisita-Horn index was used to measure how similar the thyroid and blood repertoires were. The public reads were reprocessed in TCRdb via fastp at Q25 and MiXCR, keeping in-frame beta chains. For every CDR3 protein sequence, its rows merge into one entry that carries the most common genes and DNA. The V and J calls were not made by the authors but by TCRdb's processing. The sample records about 600,000 distinct CDR3 sequences, under 40% of which are singletons. In total, the top ten clones hold roughly 4% of the sample.

This sample is drawn from a study of Graves' ophthalmopathy and Graves' hyperthyroidism (dated by TCRdb to the late 2010s). General notes on the study: A patient counted as having stable hyperthyroidism if there was no progression to ophthalmopathy within 18 months of follow-up. For independent validation, a separate cohort was made up of roughly 19 hyperthyroidism patients plus 17 patients who later progressed from hyperthyroidism to ophthalmopathy. To explore V-J signatures distinguishing ophthalmopathy from hyperthyroidism, a discovery set of roughly 100 patients (roughly 45 ophthalmopathy, 55 to 60 stable hyperthyroidism) was enrolled. In total, approximately 130 blood samples were TCR-sequenced: approximately 42 ophthalmopathy, approximately 80 hyperthyroidism and about 17 hyperthyroidism-to-ophthalmopathy patients. In roughly six hyperthyroidism patients, the T-cell repertoires found in thyroid tissue were compared with those found in blood. Following sample collection, hyperthyroidism patients were given methimazole at a starting dose of 30 mg daily, and ophthalmopathy patients were given high-dose intravenous methylprednisolone. TCR beta repertoire signatures were used to distinguish Graves' ophthalmopathy from Graves' hyperthyroidism and to predict progression to ophthalmopathy. Findings and caveats that apply to the study as a whole: Most expanded thyroid clonotypes with a frequency above 0.001 also appeared in blood, which suggests that blood repertoires may reflect the immune response in the thyroid. In validation, the model predicted ophthalmopathy progression with more than 55% sensitivity and 72.22% specificity; some 13 predicted patients were CT-confirmed with GO in a median of around 6.5 months. No statistical method was used to predetermine the sample size, and group allocation was not hidden from the investigators. In cross-validation, the 13-signature model distinguished ophthalmopathy from stable hyperthyroidism with 85% to 90% sensitivity and around 81% specificity, and in the test set the corresponding values were around 78% and 73%.

Hyperthyroidism patients were newly diagnosed, with disease duration under 2 months, and aged 18 to 65 years. Patients with other autoimmune diseases, uncontrolled infections, pregnancy or lactation were excluded from the study. Clinical symptoms, serum thyroxine, TRAb, thyroid ultrasound and orbital computed tomography formed the basis of the diagnosis. Trizol reagent was used to extract the total RNA, and its quality was then checked on an Agilent 2100 Bioanalyzer. The sequenced sample was peripheral blood or thyroid tissue (not recorded which). This sequence originates from an adult man with Graves' hyperthyroidism.

This receptor has the CDR3 CASSYSGWGEQYL. In nucleotides, the sequence is TGTGCCAGCAGTTACTCAGGTTGGGGCGAGCAGTACCTC. The chain was built from TRBV7-9 and TRBJ2-7, with no D gene named confidently. Relative to germline, V is 6 bases shorter and J is 6 bases shorter, with 15 bases between their ends. Counting both end residues, the CDR3 totals 13 amino acids. Only the CDR3 region is kept as DNA, spanning 39 bases read in frame from base 1. Looking up the germline V gene (reference sequence) yields CDR1 SEHNR and CDR2 FQNEAQ.